Below, 5 T cell receptor beta chains from the same sample are listed, as sequenced in a study of T cells in women clearing cervical HPV infection. Measured with immunoSEQ multiplex PCR; TCRdb has only the in-frame clones, and not every one. This listing includes some 25,000 clones. Sequencing used blood buffy coat. The receptors derive from a woman between 18 and 75 years old with a cervical HPV16 infection that either progressed to CIN3+ or cleared (not recorded which).

As concerns this clone: The read gets to within 3 residues of the CDR3 end, and the germline J gene fills in the rest. The V and J genes are TRBV18 and TRBJ2-2; 9 nucleotides align to TRBD2. The germline gives CDR1 KGHSH, CDR2 LQKENI. The CDR3 is 17 residues long. After removal of 1 base from V and 0 bases from J, the junction contained 3 bases not matched to a gene. The CDR3 DNA, read in part, is TGTGCCAGCTCACCACAAACTAGCGGGTCGAACACCGGGGAG. Translating gives CASSPQTSGSNTGE. The complete CDR3 reads CASSPQTSGSNTGELFF.

Comments on this clone: Coverage ceases 3 residues before the CDR3 finishes, and the germline J gene fills in the end. The chain is built from TRBV20-1 and TRBJ2-3; maybe TRBD2 (6 bases). V shed 0 bases and J shed 7 bases, with 17 bases lying between them. CDR3 length: 15 amino acids. Germline lookup yields CDR1 DFQATT and CDR2 SNEGSKA (reference sequence). Partial CDR3 DNA: TGCAGTGCTAGAGAACGTCGCGGGATCCGAAATACG. This sequence encodes CSARERRGIRNT. The entire CDR3 protein is CSARERRGIRNTQYF.

To note about this clone: The read gets to within 3 residues of the CDR3 end, and the germline J gene fills in the rest. The rearrangement links TRBV4-2 to TRBJ2-7; D possibly corresponds to TRBD2 (5 bases). The CDR3 extends over 15 amino acids. Trimming shortened V by 1 base and J by 0 bases, and 10 bases separated the two germline ends. The germline CDR1 and CDR2 sequences are LGHNA and YNFKEQ. CDR3 bases read: TGTGCCAGCAGCCAAGGGACTGGGGACTCCTACGAG. Translating it yields CASSQGTGDSYE. The CDR3 reads in full as CASSQGTGDSYEQYF.

CDR3 DNA (partial): TGTGCCAGCAGCCCTGGGACTAGCGGGAGCAATGAG. Residues: CASSPGTSGSNE. The full CDR3 protein reads CASSPGTSGSNEQFF. The chain uses TRBV11-2 and TRBJ2-1, with 14 bases identical to TRBD2. Read sequence stops 3 residues before the CDR3 end, and the germline J gene provides the missing end. The CDR3 length is 15 residues. Germline CDR1 reads SGHAT; CDR2 reads FQNNGV. J lost 6 bases, V lost 5 bases, and 3 bases had no gene match.

In regard to this clone: Read sequence stops 3 residues before the CDR3 end, and the germline J gene provides the missing end. Other DNA sequences from this sample encode an identical CDR3 as well. The chain is built from TRBV5-1 and TRBJ2-1; a possible D gene is TRBD2 (6 bases). Germline values: CDR1 SGHRS, CDR2 YFSETQ. The CDR3 is 15 residues long. With 2 bases removed from V and 4 bases from J, the gap between germline ends came to 13 bases. The sequenced part of the CDR3 DNA is TGCGCCAGCAGCTTAATTCTAGCGAATTACAATGAG. Amino acids: CASSLILANYNE. The CDR3 reads in full as CASSLILANYNEQFF.